Below, 9 T cell receptor beta chains from the same sample are listed, as sequenced in a study of cytomegalovirus exposure and HLA in healthy donors. Primers included in the PCR were 60 Vbeta and 13 Jbeta primers. The table came from immunoSEQ multiplex PCR; TCRdb's copy has only in-frame clones and leaves some out. The sample lists approximately 100,000 clones, about 80% occurring once. The sequenced sample consisted of PBMCs. The receptor set was obtained from a man in his forties or fifties in good health and CMV-seropositive.

The chain recombines TRBV20-1 with TRBJ1-1, with no clear D. The CDR3 extends over 10 amino acids. The ends were cut back, 5 bases at V and 5 bases at J, with 6 bases in the middle. The germline V gene encodes CDR1 DFQATT and CDR2 SNEGSKA (reference sequence). The CDR3 here is CSALRTEAFF. In DNA, the CDR3 is TGCAGTGCTTTGAGAACTGAAGCTTTCTTT.

J is TRBJ2-5 and V is TRBV25-1; D is unresolved. Germline-derived CDR1 and CDR2 are MGHDK and SYGVNS. CDR3 size: 12 residues. Deletions cut 0 bases from V and 4 bases from J, with 3 bases between. The CDR3 coding sequence is TGTGCCAGCAGTGAATACGGAGAGACCCAGTACTTC. Its protein product is CASSEYGETQYF.

The chain has TRBV27 and TRBJ2-2, with 13 bases fitting TRBD2. After removal of 3 bases from V and 4 bases from J, the junction contained 5 bases not matched to a gene. This CDR3 is 17 amino acids long. Germline V gene data show CDR1 as MNHEY and CDR2 as SMNVEV (reference sequence). The CDR3 reads CASSFSGLAGATGELFF. DNA for the CDR3: TGTGCCAGCAGTTTTTCCGGACTAGCGGGAGCCACCGGGGAGCTGTTTTTT.

The chain carries TRBV6-5 and TRBJ1-1; D gene ambiguous. The CDR3 runs 11 residues. Germline V gives CDR1 MNHEY, CDR2 SVGAGI. Deletions cut 8 bases from V and 9 bases from J, with 13 bases between. The CDR3, as DNA: TGTGCCAGCCAGAACCAGGCCCAAGCTTTCTTT. Its translation is CASQNQAQAFF.

The chain is built from TRBV15 and TRBJ2-5; 9 positions agree with TRBD2. The germline V gene encodes CDR1 LNHNV and CDR2 YYDKDF (reference sequence). The trim removed 1 base at V and 5 bases at J, leaving 14 bases unmatched. This CDR3 has 18 amino acids. CDR3 DNA: TGTGCCACCAGCAGAGTCCACCCGGCTAGCGGGGTAATGGAGACCCAGTACTTC. This encodes CATSRVHPASGVMETQYF.

This clone was detected a few times. V and J are TRBV10-3 and TRBJ1-2; 9 nucleotides agree with TRBD1. The germline V gene has CDR1 ENHRY and CDR2 SYGVKD. The CDR3 is 13 amino acids. Trimming took 6 bases from V and 8 from J; bases not matched to a gene: 7. The CDR3 spells CAIRNDRGGGYTF. CDR3 sequence (DNA): TGTGCCATCAGGAATGACAGGGGGGGCGGCTACACCTTC.

This clone was seen more than once but under ten times. The chain is built from TRBV18 and TRBJ1-1, with TRBD1 identical over 12 bases. Per germline, CDR1 KGHSH and CDR2 LQKENI. V gave up 5 bases and J gave up 3 bases; unmatched junction bases: 10. The CDR3 consists of 17 residues. The CDR3 spells CASSDGTGGRGDTEAFF. CDR3 DNA sequence: TGTGCCAGCTCAGATGGGACAGGGGGCAGAGGGGACACTGAAGCTTTCTTT.

This rearrangement joins TRBV18 to TRBJ1-2; D gene uncertain. The germline CDR1 and CDR2 sequences are KGHSH and LQKENI. The CDR3 runs to 14 residues. Deletions cut 2 bases from V and 4 bases from J, with 11 bases between. CDR3 region: CASSPSFESYGYTF. The DNA of the CDR3 is TGTGCCAGCTCACCATCGTTCGAGAGCTATGGCTACACCTTC.

The rearrangement links TRBV7-3 to TRBJ2-1; TRBD2 aligns across 9 bases. The V gene's germline CDR1 is SGHTA and CDR2 FQGTGA. This CDR3 region has 17 residues. V gave up 5 bases and J gave up 4 bases; unmatched junction bases: 12. DNA for the CDR3: TGTGCCAGCAGCCCTCGCGAACGGACTAGCGTATACAATGAGCAGTTCTTC. This translates into CASSPRERTSVYNEQFF.